Listed here are 24 T cell receptor beta chains from one sample, sequenced in a study of OX40 agonist ivuxolimab in advanced cancers. TCRdb keeps only in-frame clones here, not all; method: immunoSEQ multiplex PCR. This table has over 100,000 clones, roughly nine tenths appearing once. The source material was CD4+ or CD8+ T cells sorted from blood, sampled in a trial of the OX40 agonist ivuxolimab. These receptor sequences come from an adult with an advanced solid tumor such as melanoma, head and neck, liver or kidney cancer.

The V gene is TRBV28, the J gene TRBJ2-7, with a tentative D call TRBD1 (6 bases). The CDR3 is 13 residues long. CDR1 is MDHEN, CDR2 SYDVKM, per germline. The V gene lost 6 bases and the J gene lost 2 bases, with 11 bases spanning the gap. The CDR3, as DNA: TGTGCCAGCAGACTCGACAGGACCTACGAGCAGTACTTC. Its protein product is CASRLDRTYEQYF.

V gene TRBV6-5 combines with J gene TRBJ1-2; 7 bases fit TRBD1. The junction had 7 bases not matched to a gene; V was cut back by 7 bases and J by 11 bases. This CDR3 region has 11 residues. Germline V gene data show CDR1 as MNHEY and CDR2 as SVGAGI. The CDR3 DNA follows: TGTGCCAGCAACCGGGGGGACAGTTACACCTTC. Its protein is CASNRGDSYTF.

The chain couples TRBV29-1 to TRBJ1-2; D is unresolved. This CDR3 region has 12 residues. V lost 3 bases and J lost 4, with 9 bases in between. From germline, CDR1 is SQVTM and CDR2 ANQGSEA. The CDR3 is CSVDRAVYGYTF. CDR3 DNA: TGCAGCGTTGATCGGGCAGTCTATGGCTACACCTTC.

The chain carries TRBV4-1 and TRBJ2-2; weak D call: TRBD1 (6 bases). The V end lost 3 bases, the J end lost 1 base, and 21 bases lay between the germline ends. Looked up from germline, CDR1 is MGHRA and CDR2 is YSYEKL. This CDR3 region has 19 residues. The chain's CDR3 is CASSQGAGERAGNTGELFF. The CDR3 region has the DNA TGCGCCAGCAGCCAGGGGGCTGGTGAGAGGGCGGGGAACACCGGGGAGCTGTTTTTT.

The chain carries TRBV10-3 and TRBJ2-7, with 7 positions matching TRBD2. Germline V gene lookup returns CDR1 ENHRY and CDR2 SYGVKD. Trimming removed 1 base from V and 3 bases from J; junction bases left unmatched: 15. The CDR3 totals 18 residues. The CDR3 DNA follows: TGTGCCATCAGTGAGTTTTATCTGGGAGGGATAGGCGACTACGAGCAGTACTTC. It is translated as CAISEFYLGGIGDYEQYF.

The genes are TRBV30 and TRBJ1-1, with a weak D call TRBD1 (6 bases). CDR1 GTSNPN and CDR2 SVGIG come from the germline V gene (reference sequence). Trimming pared 3 bases from V and 5 bases from J, leaving 16 bases between. CDR3 length: 14 residues. Here the CDR3 reads CAWSQGPQGTEAFF. The CDR3 nucleotides are TGTGCCTGGAGCCAGGGGCCGCAAGGGACTGAAGCTTTCTTT.

This chain connects TRBV5-6 to TRBJ2-2; 7 nucleotides match TRBD2. The germline CDR1 and CDR2 sequences are SGHDT and YYEEEE. The junction had 16 bases not matched to a gene; V was cut back by 1 base and J by 7 bases. This CDR3 is 18 amino acids long. Here the CDR3 DNA reads TGTGCCAGCAGCTTGTCTAGAACGGGACTAAGCGGTATCGGGGAGCTGTTTTTT. It codes for CASSLSRTGLSGIGELFF. Full variable domain (missing parts from reference TRBV5-6 and TRBJ2-2): DAGVTQSPTHLIKTRGQQVTLRCSPKSGHDTVSWYQQALGQGPQFIFQYYEEEERQRGNFPDRFSGHQFPNYSSELNVNALLLGDSALYLCASSLSRTGLSGIGELFFGEGSRLTVL.

V gene TRBV19 combines with J gene TRBJ1-5; no definite D call. This CDR3 comprises 15 residues. Germline V lookup: CDR1 LNHDA, CDR2 SQIVND (reference sequence). With 7 bases removed from V and 0 bases from J, the gap between germline ends came to 13 bases. The CDR3 bases are TGTGCCAGTAAGGAGATAATCTATAGCAATCAGCCCCAGCATTTT. Translation: CASKEIIYSNQPQHF.

This chain connects TRBV7-3 to TRBJ2-3, with D perhaps assigned TRBD1 or TRBD2 (5 bases each). This CDR3 comprises 16 residues. The V end lost 4 bases, the J end lost 5 bases, and 19 bases lay between the germline ends. Germline V gives CDR1 SGHTA, CDR2 FQGTGA. The CDR3 region has the DNA TGTGCCAGCAGCTCCACCGGCGGCCTGGGGGAAGATACGCAGTATTTT. It is translated as CASSSTGGLGEDTQYF.

The chain carries TRBV7-7 and TRBJ2-5; 9 nucleotides agree with TRBD1. Looked up from germline, CDR1 is SSHAT and CDR2 is FNYEAQ (reference sequence). The length of the CDR3 is 14 residues. The V and J ends lost 6 bases and 5 bases, in that order; junction bases with no gene match: 7. DNA for the CDR3: TGTGCCAGCAGTTTCGGACAGGGGAGCGAGACCCAGTACTTC. Residues: CASSFGQGSETQYF.

This clone has more than one count but fewer than ten. The chain carries TRBV5-1 and TRBJ1-1; 10 bases agree with TRBD1. CDR3 length equals 13 residues. The J segment lost 12 bases and the V segment lost 0 bases, leaving 5 bases of the junction unmatched. From germline, CDR1 is SGHRS and CDR2 YFSETQ. CDR3 in DNA: TGCGCCAGCAGCTTGGAGACAGGGGGCAGACCTTTCTTT. It encodes CASSLETGGRPFF.

This chain links TRBV9 with TRBJ1-1; a possible D gene is TRBD1 (5 bases). Germline assignment: CDR1 SGDLS and CDR2 YYNGEE. The CDR3 is 15 amino acids. V shed 1 base and J shed 1 base, with 11 bases lying between them. This CDR3 is CASSVQGGTNTEAFF. DNA for the CDR3: TGTGCCAGCAGCGTACAGGGTGGTACGAACACTGAAGCTTTCTTT.

About this clone itself: Other nucleotide sequences in the sample specify the same CDR3. This sequence joins TRBV7-2 and TRBJ1-5; D perhaps matches TRBD1 (6 bases). V lost 1 base and J lost 3, with 10 bases in between. In germline, CDR1 is SGHTA, CDR2 FQGNSA. The CDR3 has 15 amino acids. CDR3 bases: TGTGCCAGCAGCTTAGACAGGGCTACCAATCAGCCCCAGCATTTT. Translated, it gives CASSLDRATNQPQHF.

This chain connects TRBV14 to TRBJ2-1; no firm D call. The CDR3 is 13 residues long. CDR1 and CDR2 (germline): SGHDN, FVKESK. Trimming took off 2 bases at V and 9 bases at J, with 11 bases between the two ends. CDR3 sequence (DNA): TGTGCCAGCAGCCAAACCCCCAAGGGTGAGCAGTTCTTC. Protein sequence: CASSQTPKGEQFF.

CDR3 protein: CASSDRAHGYTF. In DNA, the CDR3 is TGTGCCAGCAGTGATAGGGCGCACGGCTACACCTTC. The genes are TRBV25-1 and TRBJ1-2; D unresolved. The CDR3 is 12 amino acids. Deletions cut 3 bases from V and 8 bases from J, with 10 bases between. Germline CDR1 and CDR2: MGHDK and SYGVNS.

The chain has TRBV19 and TRBJ1-6, with D perhaps TRBD1 (6 bases). The germline V and J ends were trimmed by 7 bases and 13 bases, with 20 bases remaining between them. The CDR3 length is 14 residues. CDR1 is LNHDA, CDR2 SQIVND, per germline (reference sequence). CDR3 sequence reads: CASTPRGGARPLHF. CDR3 DNA sequence: TGTGCCAGTACCCCCCGGGGGGGCGCCAGGCCCCTCCACTTT.

This clone was recorded once. V gene TRBV7-6 combines with J gene TRBJ2-5; TRBD1 aligns across 9 bases. V lost 5 bases and J lost 4; bases outside the gene matches: 8. The germline V gene encodes CDR1 SGHVS and CDR2 FNYEAQ. The CDR3 runs 15 residues. The CDR3, as DNA: TGTGCCAGCAGCACCCGACAGGGGGGTTTAGAGACCCAGTACTTC. Translated: CASSTRQGGLETQYF.

The chain uses TRBV10-3 and TRBJ2-5; a weak D match, TRBD2 (6 bases). The V end was cut by 4 bases, the J end by 5 bases, with 11 bases between. The CDR3 loop spans 13 amino acids. The germline V gene has CDR1 ENHRY and CDR2 SYGVKD. CDR3 loop: CAISGGERETQYF. The CDR3 nucleotides read TGTGCCATCAGTGGGGGGGAGCGGGAGACCCAGTACTTC.

The V and J genes are TRBV27 and TRBJ2-7; 10 nucleotides agree with TRBD1. CDR1 is MNHEY, CDR2 SMNVEV, per germline (reference sequence). The V and J ends lost 9 bases and 5 bases, in that order; junction bases with no gene match: 10. The CDR3 has 14 residues. CDR3 residues: CARRKGQGTHEQYF. The CDR3 region has the DNA TGTGCCAGGCGGAAGGGACAGGGGACCCACGAGCAGTACTTC.

Written as DNA, the CDR3 is TGTGCCAGCAGCCAAGAACTGAACACTGAAGCTTTCTTT. Encoded protein: CASSQELNTEAFF. This rearrangement joins TRBV14 to TRBJ1-1; D not certain. Trimming took off 0 bases at V and 0 bases at J, with 2 bases between the two ends. The CDR3 is made up of 13 amino acids. CDR1 and CDR2 (germline): SGHDN, FVKESK.

The chain combines TRBV11-2 with TRBJ1-4, with TRBD1 as a possible D gene (5 bases). The V end was cut by 4 bases, the J end by 5 bases, with 17 bases between. CDR3 size: 16 residues. Germline V CDR1 and CDR2: SGHAT, FQNNGV. CDR3 bases: TGTGCCAGCAGCTCCATGCCGGCTGGGGCGAATGAAAAACTGTTTTTT. It codes for CASSSMPAGANEKLFF. The full variable domain, in which reference TRBV11-2 and TRBJ1-4 provide the parts outside the CDR3, is EAGVAQSPRYKIIEKRQSVAFWCNPISGHATLYWYQQILGQGPKLLIQFQNNGVVDDSQLPKDRFSAERLKGVDSTLKIQPAKLEDSAVYLCASSSMPAGANEKLFFGSGTQLSVL.

The chain links TRBV9 to TRBJ2-5; maybe TRBD2 (6 bases). V lost 3 bases and J 3 bases, leaving 15 bases between the germline ends. Germline V gene sequence: CDR1 SGDLS, CDR2 YYNGEE. The CDR3 runs 15 residues. The chain's CDR3 is CASSGGGILEETQYF. The CDR3, as DNA: TGTGCCAGCAGCGGGGGCGGGATCCTTGAAGAGACCCAGTACTTC. Drawing the rest from reference TRBV9 and TRBJ2-5, the complete variable domain is DSGVTQTPKHLITATGQRVTLRCSPRSGDLSVYWYQQSLDQGLQFLIQYYNGEERAKGNILERFSAQQFPDLHSELNLSSLELGDSALYFCASSGGGILEETQYFGPGTRLLVL.

The chain joins TRBV10-2 to TRBJ1-1; D not certain. V was clipped by 8 bases and J by 2 bases, with 15 bases between them. The germline gives CDR1 WSHSY, CDR2 SAAADI. The CDR3 sequence is 14 residues long. The DNA for the CDR3 is TGCGCCAGCTCCGACGGGCAGTTCAACACTGAAGCTTTCTTT. Amino acids: CASSDGQFNTEAFF.

The rearrangement joins TRBV6-6 to TRBJ2-5; D is unresolved. CDR3 size: 12 residues. The V end was cut by 7 bases, the J end by 1 base, with 7 bases between. CDR1 and CDR2 (germline): MNHNY, SVGAGI (reference sequence). CDR3 in amino acids: CASTWSQETQYF. CDR3 in DNA: TGTGCCAGCACCTGGAGCCAAGAGACCCAGTACTTC.